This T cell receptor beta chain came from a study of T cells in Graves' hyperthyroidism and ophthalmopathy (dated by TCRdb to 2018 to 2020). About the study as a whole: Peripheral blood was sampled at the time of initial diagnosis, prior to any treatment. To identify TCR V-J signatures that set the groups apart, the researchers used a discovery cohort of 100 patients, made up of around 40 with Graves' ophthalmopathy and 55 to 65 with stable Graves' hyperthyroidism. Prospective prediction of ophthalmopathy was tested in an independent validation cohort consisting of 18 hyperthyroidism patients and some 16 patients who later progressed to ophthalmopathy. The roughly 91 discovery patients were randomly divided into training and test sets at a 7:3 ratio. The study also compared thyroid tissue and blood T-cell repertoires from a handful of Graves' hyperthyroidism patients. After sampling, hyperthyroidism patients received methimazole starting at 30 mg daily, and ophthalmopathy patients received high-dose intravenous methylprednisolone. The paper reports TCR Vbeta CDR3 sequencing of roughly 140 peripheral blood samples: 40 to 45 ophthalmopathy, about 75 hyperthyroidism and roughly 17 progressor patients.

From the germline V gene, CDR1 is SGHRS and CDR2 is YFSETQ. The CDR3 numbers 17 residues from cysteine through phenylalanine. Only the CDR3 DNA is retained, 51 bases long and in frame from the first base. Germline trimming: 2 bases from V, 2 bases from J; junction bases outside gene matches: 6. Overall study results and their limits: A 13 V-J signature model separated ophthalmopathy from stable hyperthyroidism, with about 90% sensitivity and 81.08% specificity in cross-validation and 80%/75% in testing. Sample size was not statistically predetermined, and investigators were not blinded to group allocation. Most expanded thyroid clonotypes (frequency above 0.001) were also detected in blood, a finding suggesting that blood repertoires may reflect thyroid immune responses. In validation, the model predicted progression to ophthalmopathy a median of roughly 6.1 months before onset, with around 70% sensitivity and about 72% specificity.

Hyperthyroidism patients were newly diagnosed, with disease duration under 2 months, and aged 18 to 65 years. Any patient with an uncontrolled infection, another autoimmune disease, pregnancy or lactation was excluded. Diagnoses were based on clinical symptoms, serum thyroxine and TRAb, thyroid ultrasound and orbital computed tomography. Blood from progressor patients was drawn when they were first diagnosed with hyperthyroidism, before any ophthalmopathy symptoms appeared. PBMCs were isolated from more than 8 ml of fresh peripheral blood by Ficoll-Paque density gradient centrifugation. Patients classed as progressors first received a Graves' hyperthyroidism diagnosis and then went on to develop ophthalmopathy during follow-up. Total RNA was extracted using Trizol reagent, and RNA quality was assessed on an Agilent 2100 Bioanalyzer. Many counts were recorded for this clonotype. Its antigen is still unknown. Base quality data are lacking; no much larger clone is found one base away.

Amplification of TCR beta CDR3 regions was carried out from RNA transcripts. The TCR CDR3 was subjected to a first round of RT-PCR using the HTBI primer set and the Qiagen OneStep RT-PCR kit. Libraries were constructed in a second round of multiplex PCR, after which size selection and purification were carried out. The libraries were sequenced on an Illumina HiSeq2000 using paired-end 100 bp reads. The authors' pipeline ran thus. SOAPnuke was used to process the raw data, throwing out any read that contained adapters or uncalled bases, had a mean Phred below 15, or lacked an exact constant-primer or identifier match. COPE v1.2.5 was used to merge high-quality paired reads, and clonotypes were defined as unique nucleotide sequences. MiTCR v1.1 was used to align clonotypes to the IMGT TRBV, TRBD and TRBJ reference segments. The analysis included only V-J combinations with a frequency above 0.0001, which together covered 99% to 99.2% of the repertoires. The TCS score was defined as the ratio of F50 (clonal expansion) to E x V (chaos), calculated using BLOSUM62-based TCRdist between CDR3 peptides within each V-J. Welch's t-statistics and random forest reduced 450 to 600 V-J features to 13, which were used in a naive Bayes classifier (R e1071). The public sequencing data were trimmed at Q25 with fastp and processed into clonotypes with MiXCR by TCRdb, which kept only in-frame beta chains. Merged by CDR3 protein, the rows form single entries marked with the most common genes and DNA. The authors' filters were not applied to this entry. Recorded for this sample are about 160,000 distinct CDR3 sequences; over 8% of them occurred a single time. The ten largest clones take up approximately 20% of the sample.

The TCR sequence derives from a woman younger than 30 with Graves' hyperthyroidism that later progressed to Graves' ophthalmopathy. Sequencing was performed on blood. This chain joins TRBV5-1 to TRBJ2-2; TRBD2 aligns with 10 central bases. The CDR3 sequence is CASSLGLAEINTGELFF. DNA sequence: TGCGCCAGCAGCTTAGGACTAGCGGAAATTAACACCGGGGAGCTGTTTTTT.